Below are 20 T cell receptor beta chains sequenced from a single sample in a study of cytomegalovirus exposure and HLA in healthy donors. Both 60 Vbeta primers and 13 Jbeta primers went into the PCR. Using immunoSEQ multiplex PCR, the repertoire was profiled, and TCRdb retains in-frame clones only, with some absent. Among about 170,000 clones, approximately 81% were seen once, and the ten largest hold about 2.4%. Sequenced material: PBMCs. Source of these receptors: a male donor in good health and CMV-seronegative.

This rearrangement joins TRBV7-9 to TRBJ2-3; 9 bases match TRBD1. Germline V CDR1 and CDR2: SEHNR, FQNEAQ (reference sequence). The CDR3 extends over 14 amino acids. J was trimmed by 9 bases and V by 5 bases; bases with no gene match: 9. The CDR3, as DNA: TGTGCCAGCAGCCTACCGGGACAGGGTTTCACGCAGTATTTT. It is translated as CASSLPGQGFTQYF.

V is TRBV15 and J is TRBJ1-4; 9 bases align to TRBD1. With V trimmed by 3 bases and J by 8 bases, 10 bases remained unmatched. Germline CDR1 is LNHNV and CDR2 is YYDKDF (reference sequence). This CDR3 has 16 residues. CDR3: CATSSLSGTGQEKLFF. CDR3 in DNA: TGTGCCACCAGCAGTCTATCCGGGACAGGGCAGGAAAAACTGTTTTTT.

This rearrangement joins TRBV19 to TRBJ1-2, with D possibly TRBD1 on 6 matching bases. Germline V gene data show CDR1 as LNHDA and CDR2 as SQIVND (reference sequence). V lost 0 bases to trimming and J lost 4 bases, with 9 bases between them. The CDR3 loop spans 14 amino acids. CDR3 region: CASSIDGRGYGYTF. The DNA for the CDR3 is TGTGCCAGTAGTATAGACGGCAGGGGCTATGGCTACACCTTC.

This clone was seen a single time. J is TRBJ1-2 and V is TRBV9, with D perhaps matching TRBD1 (5 bases). The CDR3 extends over 14 amino acids. CDR1 and CDR2 (germline): SGDLS, YYNGEE. V gave up 0 bases and J gave up 3 bases, with 9 bases separating them. CDR3 in amino acids: CASSVAGSYYGYTF. The CDR3, as DNA: TGTGCCAGCAGCGTAGCAGGGTCCTACTATGGCTACACCTTC.

This clone was seen more than once but under ten times. J is TRBJ2-3 and V is TRBV5-6, with TRBD2 matching over 7 bases. V lost 1 base to trimming and J lost 2 bases; unmatched junction nucleotides: 7. There are 16 residues in the CDR3. Looked up from germline, CDR1 is SGHDT and CDR2 is YYEEEE. In nucleotides, the CDR3 is TGTGCCAGCAGCTTGCCGAGCCGGGGGGTCACAGATACGCAGTATTTT. Translating it yields CASSLPSRGVTDTQYF. Variable domain in full (rest from reference TRBV5-6 and TRBJ2-3): DAGVTQSPTHLIKTRGQQVTLRCSPKSGHDTVSWYQQALGQGPQFIFQYYEEEERQRGNFPDRFSGHQFPNYSSELNVNALLLGDSALYLCASSLPSRGVTDTQYFGPGTRLTVL.

The chain couples TRBV5-1 to TRBJ2-1; 7 nucleotides agree with TRBD1. This CDR3 is built from 12 residues. Germline CDR1 is SGHRS and CDR2 is YFSETQ. Trimming at V came to 4 bases and at J to 9 bases, leaving 4 bases not matched to a gene. The CDR3 DNA reads TGCGCCAGCAGCCTCAGGGGGACTGAGCAGTTCTTC. Protein: CASSLRGTEQFF.

This clone was seen a few times. The chain is built from TRBV4-3 and TRBJ1-1; D perhaps matches TRBD1 (5 bases). Germline CDR1 is LGHNA and CDR2 is YSLEER. V was pared by 0 bases and J by 0 bases, with 8 bases between. The length of the CDR3 is 15 residues. The CDR3 DNA reads as TGCGCCAGCAGCCAAGACCCCAGGGTGAACACTGAAGCTTTCTTT. Encoded protein: CASSQDPRVNTEAFF.

J is TRBJ2-3 and V is TRBV29-1; D gene ambiguous. The V and J ends lost 5 bases and 6 bases respectively, with 12 bases between them. This CDR3 contains 12 residues. Looked up from germline, CDR1 is SQVTM and CDR2 is ANQGSEA. The CDR3 sequence: CSVSLERDTQYF. The CDR3 nucleotides are TGCAGCGTTTCCCTGGAGAGGGATACGCAGTATTTT.

There are many counts of this clone. The chain links TRBV4-1 to TRBJ1-1; 10 bases fit TRBD1. Germline CDR1 reads MGHRA; CDR2 reads YSYEKL. This CDR3 has 16 amino acids. The V and J ends lost 0 bases and 5 bases, in that order; junction bases with no gene match: 6. The CDR3 spells CASSQDPGQGWTEAFF. In DNA, the CDR3 is TGCGCCAGCAGCCAAGATCCGGGACAGGGGTGGACTGAAGCTTTCTTT.

The V gene is TRBV28, the J gene TRBJ1-5, with TRBD1 as a possible D gene (6 bases). The V gene's germline CDR1 is MDHEN and CDR2 SYDVKM. The CDR3 is 15 amino acids. V was clipped by 2 bases and J by 3 bases, with 11 bases between them. CDR3: CASSLTGSLNQPQHF. As DNA, the CDR3 is TGTGCCAGCAGTTTAACAGGGAGTCTCAATCAGCCCCAGCATTTT.

The chain employs TRBV5-1 and TRBJ1-5, with 8 nucleotides matching TRBD1. This CDR3 contains 14 residues. V dropped 4 bases and J dropped 5; count of bases not matched to a gene: 5. Germline CDR1 is SGHRS and CDR2 is YFSETQ. The CDR3: CASSPGGVDQPQHF. The CDR3 bases are TGCGCCAGCAGCCCAGGGGGCGTAGATCAGCCCCAGCATTTT.

The genes are TRBV4-1 and TRBJ2-2, with 12 bases lining up with TRBD1. In germline, CDR1 is MGHRA, CDR2 YSYEKL. V dropped 3 bases and J dropped 7; count of bases not matched to a gene: 3. The CDR3 covers 15 residues. CDR3 coding DNA: TGCGCCAGCAGCCAGGGACAGGGGGCTATCGGGGAGCTGTTTTTT. It translates to CASSQGQGAIGELFF.

V is TRBV6-5 and J is TRBJ2-7, with D possibly being TRBD1 (5 bases). V was clipped by 8 bases and J by 2 bases, with 13 bases between them. CDR1 MNHEY and CDR2 SVGAGI come from the germline V gene. The CDR3 runs 13 residues. This CDR3 reads CASSDQGTYEQYF. In DNA form, the CDR3 reads TGTGCCAGCTCGGATCAGGGCACCTACGAGCAGTACTTC.

This rearrangement joins TRBV27 to TRBJ2-7, with TRBD2 identical over 13 bases. Losses at the gene ends were 6 bases for V and 4 bases for J; bases not matched to a gene: 6. Germline V CDR1 and CDR2: MNHEY, SMNVEV (reference sequence). CDR3 length: 15 residues. CDR3 sequence reads: CASSTTSGRIYEQYF. CDR3 bases: TGTGCCAGCAGCACGACTAGCGGGAGGATATACGAGCAGTACTTC.

V and J are TRBV28 and TRBJ1-5, with TRBD1 identical over 8 bases. Per the germline V gene, CDR1 is MDHEN and CDR2 is SYDVKM. This CDR3 contains 17 residues. Trimming at V came to 7 bases and at J to 0 bases, leaving 11 bases not matched to a gene. CDR3 DNA: TGTGCCAGCACCGTCGACAGGGGCTACGGTAGCAATCAGCCCCAGCATTTT. Protein: CASTVDRGYGSNQPQHF.

The J gene is TRBJ2-1, the V gene TRBV6-1; the match to TRBD2 covers 10 bases. The CDR3 contains 12 residues. Germline-derived CDR1 and CDR2 are MNHNS and SASEGT. Losses at the gene ends were 6 bases for V and 9 bases for J; bases not matched to a gene: 2. The CDR3 DNA follows: TGTGCCAGCAGCTGGACTAGCGGTGAGCAGTTCTTC. This gives the protein CASSWTSGEQFF.

The CDR3 nucleotides read TGTGCCAGCAATCCGACACGGAAAGAGACCCAGTACTTC. Protein product: CASNPTRKETQYF. The V call is TRBV2, the J call TRBJ2-5, with D uncertain. The CDR3 runs to 13 residues. Per the germline V gene, CDR1 is SNHLY and CDR2 is FYNNEI. Deletions cut 7 bases from V and 3 bases from J, with 12 bases between.

V and J are TRBV4-2 and TRBJ2-5, with D possibly TRBD2 on 7 matching bases. The V end was cut by 0 bases, the J end by 5 bases, with 16 bases between. Germline loops: CDR1 LGHNA, CDR2 YNFKEQ. This CDR3 contains 16 residues. CDR3 protein: CASSQDETGGWETQYF. The CDR3 DNA reads TGTGCCAGCAGCCAAGATGAGACGGGGGGCTGGGAGACCCAGTACTTC.

This rearrangement joins TRBV11-1 to TRBJ1-1; the D gene is possibly TRBD1 (5 bases). Trimming shortened V by 1 base and J by 0 bases, and 9 bases separated the two germline ends. Germline CDR1 reads SGHAT; CDR2 reads FQDESV (reference sequence). The CDR3 contains 15 residues. The CDR3 sequence: CASSLVLTVNTEAFF. CDR3 sequence (DNA): TGTGCCAGCAGCTTAGTCCTGACAGTGAACACTGAAGCTTTCTTT. Filled out from reference TRBV11-1 and TRBJ1-1, the complete variable domain reads EAEVAQSPRYKITEKSQAVAFWCDPISGHATLYWYRQILGQGPELLVQFQDESVVDDSQLPKDRFSAERLKGVDSTLKIQPAELGDSAMYLCASSLVLTVNTEAFFGQGTRLTVV.

This clone was detected only a few times. In DNA, the CDR3 is TGTGCCAGCAGTTTACAGGGGAATTTGGGGAACTATGGCTACACCTTC. Its translation is CASSLQGNLGNYGYTF. The V call is TRBV28, the J call TRBJ1-2, with a possible D match to TRBD1 (6 bases). Deletions cut 2 bases from V and 2 bases from J, with 15 bases between. Germline CDR1 is MDHEN and CDR2 is SYDVKM. The CDR3 is made up of 16 amino acids.